This T cell receptor beta chain was sequenced during a study of cytomegalovirus exposure and HLA in healthy donors (dated by TCRdb to the late 2010s). At the level of the whole study: In an earlier analysis of fewer than 750 of the donors, 250 to 350 Gb of sequence data and 90 million to 120 million unique TCR beta sequences from about 190 million T cells were reported. Donor age, sex, ethnicity and CMV serostatus were compiled alongside the repertoire data. A later genetic analysis took genome-wide SNP genotypes for about three fifths of the roughly 700 donors and used that subset as a discovery cohort. The study aimed to test whether signatures of past pathogen exposure could be identified by cataloging public T cell receptors. To study patterns of TCR occurrence, a later analysis re-analyzed previously published TCR beta repertoires from more than 550 donors and added high-resolution HLA genotyping. To decide whether each TCR beta V gene segment behaved as functional or pseudogenic, an earlier analysis of approximately 590 of the donors relied on high-throughput TCR beta sequencing. Of the 300 to 450 genotyped donors, 80% to 90% were placed in the genetic ancestry cluster associated with self-reported Caucasian donors. HLA typing included class I and class II loci at four-digit resolution. On average, about 240,000 unique TCR beta nucleotide sequences were sequenced per donor among 398 genotyped donors of the cohort, with roughly 19% of those sequences being non-productive. An early release covering roughly 640 HLA-typed donors comprised about 290 gigabases of sequencing data and 65 million to 100 million unique TCR sequences. All discovery cohort repertoires had been generated using a single sequencing platform. The number of typed donors differed by locus: about 620-640 for A, B, C, DRB1 and DQB1; roughly 510 for DQA1; 606 for DPA1; and some 470 for DPB1. Rather than using new phenotypic data, the later analysis identified candidate immune exposures from TCR beta sequences and from how often those sequences occurred across donors. The study profiled the T cell repertoires of hundreds of subjects by immunosequencing and related them to cytomegalovirus serostatus. Besides the first cohort of more than 650 subjects, a separate validation cohort made up of roughly 120 different subjects was used. Because of strong linkage in the cohort, 5 or 6 DR-DQ haplotypes were treated as single units for association and clustering. To predict cytomegalovirus infection status, the study brought together high-throughput TCR immunosequencing, statistical association of individual TCRs with disease status, and machine learning. Findings and caveats that apply to the study as a whole: In a later analysis, most CMV-associated TCR beta chains were found to appear HLA-restricted, with HLA associations seemingly driven largely by CMV exposure. In this cohort, only TCR beta chains were sequenced, and detectable features were limited by the absence of alpha or paired-chain data. A later analysis reported that several top co-occurrence clusters appeared linked to parvovirus B19, influenza, CMV and Epstein-Barr virus. A later analysis found that HLA-associated TCR beta chains were more clonally expanded and had lower generation probabilities than equally common non-associated chains. Correlated functional status among segregating V segments might be attributable to linkage disequilibrium, but an unknown experimental factor could not be ruled out. Over 15 rarely observed V segments, including chromosome 9 orphons, were excluded from the earlier analysis of a few hundred of the donors because counts were too low. A total of about 150 TCR beta chains were listed by the study as associated with cytomegalovirus. Because HLA typing was unavailable for some donors at each locus, only the typed subset was used in association tests. The presence/absence analyses assumed that sequencing depth was roughly uniform across donors, and that assumption may not be true. Some IMGT-functional V segments, including TRBV6-2 and TRBV6-3, could not be distinguished by the 87-base-pair reads and were therefore excluded. A further reported finding was that TCR beta sequences accurately predicted the HLA-A and HLA-B alleles for most subjects in the first cohort. In a later genetic analysis, a missense DCLRE1C variant was associated with V-gene and J-gene trimming of TCR beta chains, and the association was replicated in an independent cohort. At a false discovery rate of 0.05, a later analysis linked under 20,000 TCR beta sequences to specific HLA alleles. A later analysis found that TCR association rates varied across HLA loci, with DRB1 alleles showing the most associated TCRs and HLA-C alleles the fewest. In vitro tests confirmed that a few of the cytomegalovirus-associated TCR beta chains recognize cytomegalovirus antigens. In both the original and validation cohorts, the classifier was reported to diagnose cytomegalovirus status with high specificity and sensitivity. A cluster of highly shared sequence variants was judged likely to represent a technical artifact of the sequencing pipeline. The authors suggested that the approach could potentially be extended to other disease states and immunological phenotypes. When HLA alleles, especially DR and DQ, strongly co-occurred, TCR associations were difficult to assign to individual alleles. Across donors, most TCR sequences were observed very rarely, whereas some public TCRs were present in many individuals. Broadly in line with IMGT annotations, most TCR beta V segments showed up in productive rearrangements about 87% or about 30% of the time in an earlier analysis of around 600 of the donors. A later genetic analysis reported fewer N-insertions in productive TCRs among donors in an Asian-associated ancestry cluster than the roughly 700-donor mean. Immune exposure information for the cohort was limited to CMV serostatus.

At the junction V is shortened by 2 bases and J by 3 bases, with 12 bases in between. CDR1 and CDR2, per the germline V gene, are MNHNS and SASEGT. Taken from cysteine to phenylalanine, the CDR3 has 15 residues. Kept here is only the CDR3 DNA, which spans 45 bases and is read in frame from base 1. Libraries were constructed by the immunoSEQ multiplex PCR assay. A mixture of 60 forward primers for TCR Vbeta segments and 13 reverse primers for TCR Jbeta segments was used in the multiplex PCR. The CDR3 region of rearranged TCR beta genes was amplified from genomic DNA by a multiplex PCR assay. The amplified TCR beta libraries were sequenced on the Illumina HiSeq System as 87-base-pair reads. In the authors' own workflow: A later analysis counted approximately 84 million unique TCR beta chains across the approximately 700 repertoires, and 9.5 million to 11 million of these chains were shared by at least two donors. Raw reads were error-corrected and collapsed into unique sequences with a nearest-neighbor algorithm that merged closely related sequences to remove PCR and sequencing errors. CDR3 sequences were aligned to IMGT reference sequences to assign V, D and J gene segments. Each retained sequence needed at least a six-nucleotide match to both a V gene segment and a J gene segment. Rearrangements were called productive when the CDR3 lacked stop codons and stayed in frame with V and J; all others were non-productive. Following IMGT convention, CDR3 was defined as the stretch from the second conserved V-encoded cysteine up to the conserved J-encoded phenylalanine. Sequences without an unambiguous match to a single V gene segment were excluded from the earlier analysis of about 600 of the donors. An earlier analysis of fewer than 750 of the donors called V segments functional above 56.7% productive rearrangements and segregating when the between-donor standard deviation exceeded 5%. To diagnose cytomegalovirus status from the catalog of TCR beta chain sequences, a statistical classification framework was built. In a later analysis, TCR nucleotide sequences were compared against IMGT/GENE-DB human TR gene sequences so that V and J genes could be assigned. In a later analysis, CDR3 sequences and most-parsimonious VDJ recombination scenarios were assigned using the TCRdist pipeline. A later analysis defined each TCR beta chain by its CDR3 amino acid sequence plus V-gene family, and excluded reads lacking a unique V-gene family. As a way to deal with suspected cross-contamination and a sequencing artifact, a later analysis dropped 592 nucleotide sequences that were highly shared and had low generation probability. For each public chain, a later analysis derived a clonal expansion index from normalized ranks of inferred template counts within each repertoire. In a later analysis, generation probabilities were computed with a VDJ recombination model fitted to out-of-frame rearrangements, and the resulting probabilities were checked against IGoR. A later analysis scored TCR-TCR, TCR-HLA and TCR-CMV co-occurrence with hypergeometric tests, applying a repertoire-size bias correction to TCR pairs. In a later analysis, false discovery rates were estimated by permuting HLA or CMV assignments 20 times. In a later analysis, co-occurring TCRs were grouped with DBSCAN, and TCRdist sequence similarity was added when clustering was performed within HLA-allele-positive subsets. For co-occurrence clustering, repertoires with fewer than 30,000 or more than 120,000 public chains were excluded, along with five repertoires with anomalous nucleotide sharing. TCRdb carries this immuneACCESS record with in-frame sequences only. Its versions omit some clonotypes, under half of them owing to an unresolved V gene in the studies checked, with the rest unexplained. From that table come the V and J calls and clone size; the DNA was used to work out D and trimming. For this sample the table gives 200,000 to 250,000 clones, of which approximately 80% were detected only once. The ten biggest clones cover roughly 0.22% of the sample.

In total, approximately 690 healthy bone marrow donors made up the cohort. At the time of sampling, every cohort member was nominally healthy, though immune exposures that went unrecorded were likely present. The donor tested CMV seronegative, placing the donor among the roughly 400 seronegative members of the cohort. Each donor provided a peripheral blood sample, and peripheral blood mononuclear cells were used for TCR beta sequencing. The Qiagen DNeasy Blood Extraction Kit was used to extract genomic DNA from the blood cell samples. In the case of this clone: Its antigen target is currently unknown. One base away there is no much larger clone; base qualities are not given.

Sequenced material: PBMCs. This receptor chain uses TRBV6-1 and TRBJ2-3, with TRBD1 as a weak D call on 5 bases. This TCR came from a girl aged 2-10 years in good health and CMV-seronegative. The CDR3 region: CASSENWGATDTQYF. The nucleotide sequence is TGTGCCAGCAGTGAAAATTGGGGCGCGACAGATACGCAGTATTTT.